This T cell receptor (beta chain) came from a study of Graves' ophthalmopathy and Graves' hyperthyroidism. Many counts were recorded for this clonotype. The antigen remains unidentified. Study-wide findings and caveats: The blood repertoire also included most expanded thyroid clonotypes above 0.001 frequency.

The germline gives CDR1 ENHRY, CDR2 SYGVKD. The V gene lost 10 bases and the J gene lost 0 bases, with 12 bases spanning the gap. There are 14 residues in the CDR3. TCR beta CDR3 regions were amplified from RNA transcripts. RT-PCR in the first round used HTBI primers; a second-round multiplex PCR followed. TCRdb used MiXCR to reprocess the multiplex PCR reads, holding one entry per CDR3 protein. The sample has about 400,000 distinct CDR3 sequences; about 16% are singletons. Only newly diagnosed hyperthyroidism patients aged 18 to 65, with under 2 months' duration, were enrolled. Fresh peripheral blood (approximately 9.5 ml) yielded the PBMCs.

Input material: peripheral blood. This TCR was sampled from a woman under 30 with stable Graves' hyperthyroidism. The chain carries TRBV10-3 and TRBJ2-2; perhaps TRBD2 as D (5 bases). This CDR3 reads CATREASNTGELFF. In DNA, the CDR3 is TGTGCCACCCGGGAAGCATCGAACACCGGGGAGCTGTTTTTT.